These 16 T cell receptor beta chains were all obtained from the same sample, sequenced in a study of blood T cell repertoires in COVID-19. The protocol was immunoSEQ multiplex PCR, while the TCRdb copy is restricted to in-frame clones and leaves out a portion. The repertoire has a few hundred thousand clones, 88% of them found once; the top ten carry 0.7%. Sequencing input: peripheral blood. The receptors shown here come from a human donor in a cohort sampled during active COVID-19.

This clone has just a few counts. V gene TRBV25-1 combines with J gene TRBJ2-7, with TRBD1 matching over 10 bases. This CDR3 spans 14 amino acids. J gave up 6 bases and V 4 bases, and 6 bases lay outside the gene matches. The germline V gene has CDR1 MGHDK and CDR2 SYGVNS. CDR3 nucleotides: TGTGCCAGCAGTGGGGGACAGGGGTCCGGCGAGCAGTACTTC. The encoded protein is CASSGGQGSGEQYF.

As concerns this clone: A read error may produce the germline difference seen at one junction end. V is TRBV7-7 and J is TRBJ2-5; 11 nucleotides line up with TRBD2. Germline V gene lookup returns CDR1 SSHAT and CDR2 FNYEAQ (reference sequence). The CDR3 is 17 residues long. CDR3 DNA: TGTGCTAGCAGCTCGGGACTAGCGGATCTGTACCAAGAGACCCAGTACTTC. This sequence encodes CASSSGLADLYQETQYF.

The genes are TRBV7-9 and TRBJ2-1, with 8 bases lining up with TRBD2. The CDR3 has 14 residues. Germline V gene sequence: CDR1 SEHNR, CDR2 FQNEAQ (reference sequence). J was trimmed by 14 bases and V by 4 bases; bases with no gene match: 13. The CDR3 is CASSSSGSGGPEFF. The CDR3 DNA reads TGTGCCAGCAGCTCAAGTGGGTCGGGAGGGCCTGAGTTCTTC.

The CDR3 loop is CSASTSGNQPQHF. The CDR3 bases are TGCAGTGCTAGTACGTCAGGCAATCAGCCCCAGCATTTT. V and J are TRBV20-1 and TRBJ1-5; D is undetermined. Trimming removed 3 bases at V and 2 bases at J, with 8 bases between. From germline, CDR1 is DFQATT and CDR2 SNEGSKA (reference sequence). The CDR3 spans 13 residues.

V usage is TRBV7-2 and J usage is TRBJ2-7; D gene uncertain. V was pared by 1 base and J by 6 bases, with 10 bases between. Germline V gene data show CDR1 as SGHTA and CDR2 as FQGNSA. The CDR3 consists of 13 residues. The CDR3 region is CASSLDLGGEQYF. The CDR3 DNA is TGTGCCAGCAGCTTAGACCTAGGTGGCGAGCAGTACTTC.

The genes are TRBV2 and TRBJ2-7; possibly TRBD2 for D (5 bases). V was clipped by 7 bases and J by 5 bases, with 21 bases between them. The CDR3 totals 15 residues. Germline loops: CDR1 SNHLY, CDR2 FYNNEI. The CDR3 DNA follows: TGTGCCAGCACCGAGAGGGCAGGTGCCTGGAACGAGCAGTACTTC. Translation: CASTERAGAWNEQYF.

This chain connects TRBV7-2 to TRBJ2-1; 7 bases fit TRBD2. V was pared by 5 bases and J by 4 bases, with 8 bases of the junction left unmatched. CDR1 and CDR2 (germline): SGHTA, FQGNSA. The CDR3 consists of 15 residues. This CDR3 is CASSVSGTTYNEQFF. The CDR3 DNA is TGTGCCAGCAGCGTCTCCGGGACTACATACAATGAGCAGTTCTTC.

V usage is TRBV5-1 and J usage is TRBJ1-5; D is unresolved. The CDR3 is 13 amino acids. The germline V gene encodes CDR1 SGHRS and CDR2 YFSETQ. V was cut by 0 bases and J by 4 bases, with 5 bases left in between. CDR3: CASSLGPNQPQHF. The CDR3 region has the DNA TGCGCCAGCAGCTTGGGTCCTAATCAGCCCCAGCATTTT.

CDR3 sequence: CASSLVRYTEAFF. As DNA, the CDR3 is TGTGCCAGCAGCTTAGTGAGGTACACTGAAGCTTTCTTT. The rearrangement joins TRBV11-2 to TRBJ1-1; the D is unclear. In germline, CDR1 is SGHAT, CDR2 FQNNGV. The CDR3 sequence is 13 residues long. The V end lost 1 base, the J end lost 3 bases, and 6 bases lay between the germline ends.

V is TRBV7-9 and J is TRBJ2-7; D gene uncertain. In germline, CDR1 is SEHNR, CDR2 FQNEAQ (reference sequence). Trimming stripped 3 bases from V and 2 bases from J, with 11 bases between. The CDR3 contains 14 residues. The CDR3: CASSFRTEAYEQYF. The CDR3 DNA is TGTGCCAGCAGCTTTCGCACAGAAGCCTACGAGCAGTACTTC.

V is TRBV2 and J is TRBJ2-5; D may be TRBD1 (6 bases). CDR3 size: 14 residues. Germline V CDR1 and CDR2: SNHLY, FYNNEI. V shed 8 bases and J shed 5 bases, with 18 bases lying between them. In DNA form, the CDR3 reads TGTGCCAGCTCTTTTACAGGGCCGAAGGAGACCCAGTACTTC. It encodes CASSFTGPKETQYF.

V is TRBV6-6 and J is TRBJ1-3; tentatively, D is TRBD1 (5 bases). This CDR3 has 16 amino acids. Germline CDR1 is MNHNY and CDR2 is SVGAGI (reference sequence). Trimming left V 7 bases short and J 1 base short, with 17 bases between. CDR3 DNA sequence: TGTGCCAGCAAAGCGAACTTCAGGGTGTCTGGAAACACCATATATTTT. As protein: CASKANFRVSGNTIYF.

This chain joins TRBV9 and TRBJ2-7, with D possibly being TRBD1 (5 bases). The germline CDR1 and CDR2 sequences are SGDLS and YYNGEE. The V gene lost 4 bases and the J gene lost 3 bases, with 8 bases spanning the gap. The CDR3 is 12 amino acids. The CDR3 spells CASSPQGYEQYF. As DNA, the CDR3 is TGTGCCAGCAGCCCCCAGGGCTACGAGCAGTACTTC.

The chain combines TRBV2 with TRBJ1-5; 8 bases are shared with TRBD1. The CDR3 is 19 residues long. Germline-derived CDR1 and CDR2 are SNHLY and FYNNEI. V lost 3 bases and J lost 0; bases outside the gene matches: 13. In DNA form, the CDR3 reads TGTGCCAGCAGTGAGCATGGGCAGGGGGCTTTTTCTAGCAATCAGCCCCAGCATTTT. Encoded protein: CASSEHGQGAFSSNQPQHF.

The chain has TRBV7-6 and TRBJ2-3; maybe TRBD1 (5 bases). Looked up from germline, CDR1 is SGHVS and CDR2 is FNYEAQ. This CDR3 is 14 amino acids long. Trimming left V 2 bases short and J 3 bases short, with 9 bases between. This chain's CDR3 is CASSLRQSTDTQYF. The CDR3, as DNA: TGTGCCAGCAGCTTACGACAGAGTACAGATACGCAGTATTTT.

CDR3 sequence (DNA): TGTGCCAGCAGTACAGGGTACGAGCAGTACTTC. Protein product: CASSTGYEQYF. V usage is TRBV12-3 or TRBV12-4 and J usage is TRBJ2-7; TRBD1 is a possible D gene (6 bases). This CDR3 is built from 11 residues. The V end was cut by 5 bases, the J end by 4 bases, with 6 bases between.